This TCR beta chain derives from a study of identical twins. Study observations and caveats: Findings came from cross-sectional statistics, without long-term follow-up of donors.

With regard to this clonotype: Antigen unknown.

TCRdb recomputed calls from the 5' RACE reads with MiXCR, one row per CDR3 protein. Among about 700,000 distinct CDR3 sequences listed, approximately 6.1% were seen once. The ends lost 3 bases at V and 8 bases at J; junction bases unmatched: 4. The CDR3 sequence is 14 residues long. This TCR was recovered from a man between 18 and 29 years old in good health. Sequenced: naive T cells sorted from blood. The rearrangement joins TRBV12-3 or TRBV12-4 to TRBJ2-2, with 9 bases lining up with TRBD2. CDR3 residues: CASSLSSGRGELFF. In DNA form, the CDR3 reads TGTGCCAGCAGTTTGTCGAGCGGGAGGGGGGAGCTGTTTTTT.